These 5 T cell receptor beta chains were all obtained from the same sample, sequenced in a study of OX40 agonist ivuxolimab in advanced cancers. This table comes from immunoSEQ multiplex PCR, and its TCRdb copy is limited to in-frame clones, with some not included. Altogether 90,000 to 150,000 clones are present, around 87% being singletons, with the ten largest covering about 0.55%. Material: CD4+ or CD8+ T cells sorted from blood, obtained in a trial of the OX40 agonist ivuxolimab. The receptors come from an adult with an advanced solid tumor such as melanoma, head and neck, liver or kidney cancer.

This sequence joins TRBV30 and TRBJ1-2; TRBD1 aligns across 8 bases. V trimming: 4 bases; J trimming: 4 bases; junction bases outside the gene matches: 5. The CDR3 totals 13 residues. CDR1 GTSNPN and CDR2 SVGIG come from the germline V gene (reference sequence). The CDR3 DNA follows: TGTGCCTGGAATCCAGGGGGCCTCTATGGCTACACCTTC. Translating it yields CAWNPGGLYGYTF.

The CDR3 reads CASTQGTVAYEQYF. The CDR3 DNA sequence: TGTGCCAGCACCCAAGGGACAGTAGCCTACGAGCAGTACTTC. The chain uses TRBV28 and TRBJ2-7; 7 bases are a match to TRBD1. This CDR3 spans 14 amino acids. Germline trimming cut 7 bases from V and 2 bases from J; bases unmatched to any gene: 8. Germline CDR1 reads MDHEN; CDR2 reads SYDVKM.

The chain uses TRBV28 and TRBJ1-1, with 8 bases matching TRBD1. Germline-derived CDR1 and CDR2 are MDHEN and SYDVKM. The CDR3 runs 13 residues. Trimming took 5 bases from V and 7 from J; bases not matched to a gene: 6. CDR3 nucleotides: TGTGCCAGCAGTCCGCCCGACAGGGGTGAAGCTTTCTTT. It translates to CASSPPDRGEAFF. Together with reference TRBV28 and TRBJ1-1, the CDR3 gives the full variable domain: DVKVTQSSRYLVKRTGEKVFLECVQDMDHENMFWYRQDPGLGLRLIYFSYDVKMKEKGDIPEGYSVSREKKERFSLILESASTNQTSMYLCASSPPDRGEAFFGQGTRLTVV.

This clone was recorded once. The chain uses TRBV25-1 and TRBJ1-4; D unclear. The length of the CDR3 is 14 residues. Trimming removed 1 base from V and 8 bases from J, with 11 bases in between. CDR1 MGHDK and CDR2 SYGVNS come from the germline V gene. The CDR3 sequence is CASSELKIEEKLFF. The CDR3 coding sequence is TGTGCCAGCAGTGAATTAAAGATTGAGGAAAAACTGTTTTTT. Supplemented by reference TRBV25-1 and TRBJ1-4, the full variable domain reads EADIYQTPRYLVIGTGKKITLECSQTMGHDKMYWYQQDPGMELHLIHYSYGVNSTEKGDLSSESTVSRIRTEHFPLTLESARPSHTSQYLCASSELKIEEKLFFGSGTQLSVL.

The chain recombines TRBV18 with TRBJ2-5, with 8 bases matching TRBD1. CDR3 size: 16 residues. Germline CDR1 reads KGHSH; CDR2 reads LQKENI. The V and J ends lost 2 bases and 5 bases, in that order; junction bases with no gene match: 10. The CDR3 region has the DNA TGTGCCAGCTCACCAGCCCCACCAGGGGGCGGGGAGACCCAGTACTTC. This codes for CASSPAPPGGGETQYF.